This entry describes one T cell receptor (beta chain). Unsorted samples, those not sorted, used roughly 100 million PBMCs for genomic DNA. These data are taken from a study of shared clonotypes between healthy human individuals. The CDR3 has 14 residues. The germline CDR1 and CDR2 sequences are SGHTA and FQGNSA. After removal of 5 bases from V and 5 bases from J, the junction contained 8 bases not matched to a gene. Template amounts of approximately 310 ng DNA, 25,000 to 35,000 T cell genomes, were employed in unsorted PBMC replicate PCRs. In the source study's methods: ImmunoSEQ only sent back junction sequences with no quality scores, so filtering was done differently. Some clones are missing from TCRdb's copy, which holds only in-frame ones; the method was immunoSEQ multiplex PCR. The V and J calls and clone size are taken from that table; D and trimming were inferred from the DNA. In the table there are fewer than 550,000 clones, over 75% of which are singletons.

The sequenced material came from PBMCs. This clonotype was sampled from a woman aged 40 to 50 in good health. Some clones in this sample may be carry-over from other donors' samples. V is TRBV7-2 and J is TRBJ2-5; 7 bases map to TRBD1. CDR3 sequence (DNA): TGTGCCAGCAGCCTCGGCTTCAGGGGGGAGACCCAGTACTTC. This codes for CASSLGFRGETQYF.